The 14 T cell receptor beta chains listed next were all sequenced from one sample in a study of blood T cells in healthy people across ages. Then a second PCR, running roughly 7 to 11 cycles, was carried out with a sample-barcoded 5' primer and a J-beta primer mix. TCRdb itself ran the 5' RACE reads through MiXCR, one entry per CDR3 protein. Counted here are approximately 600,000 distinct CDR3 sequences, under 65% occurring once; the ten biggest clones make up approximately 40%. The sample consisted of blood. Receptor source: a man in his 60s in good health.

This chain joins TRBV3-1 and TRBJ2-5, with TRBD1 matching 10 bases. This CDR3 has 17 residues. V was clipped by 4 bases and J by 5 bases; unmatched bases: 13. Germline assignment: CDR1 LGHDT and CDR2 YNNKEL (reference sequence). CDR3 sequence reads: CASSLRLPGQGSETQYF. The CDR3, as DNA: TGTGCCAGCAGCCTCAGACTTCCGGGACAGGGGTCGGAGACCCAGTACTTC.

The chain recombines TRBV6-5 with TRBJ1-4; 8 bases map to TRBD1. The CDR3 has 15 amino acids. Looked up from germline, CDR1 is MNHEY and CDR2 is SVGAGI. The ends lost 5 bases at V and 7 bases at J; junction bases unmatched: 9. The CDR3 bases are TGTGCCAGCAGTACAGGACAGGGTTCATTTGAAAAACTGTTTTTT. This translates into CASSTGQGSFEKLFF.

The chain is built from TRBV3-1 and TRBJ1-1; D gene unclear. This CDR3 contains 13 residues. V was pared by 3 bases and J by 1 base, with 6 bases between. In germline, CDR1 is LGHDT, CDR2 YNNKEL (reference sequence). In DNA, the CDR3 is TGTGCCAGCAGCCACCGGGGGAACACTGAAGCTTTCTTT. Protein sequence: CASSHRGNTEAFF.

This clonotype was detected only once. CDR3: CASSRPVARGLAGGRNYNEQFF. In DNA form, the CDR3 reads TGTGCCAGCAGCCGGCCCGTGGCCCGTGGACTAGCGGGGGGGCGGAACTACAATGAGCAGTTCTTC. The V gene is TRBV11-2, the J gene TRBJ2-1, with 15 bases fitting TRBD2. CDR3 length: 22 residues. V dropped 5 bases and J dropped 3; count of bases not matched to a gene: 20. From germline, CDR1 is SGHAT and CDR2 FQNNGV.

The J gene is TRBJ1-2, the V gene TRBV29-1; 8 bases match TRBD1. CDR1 is SQVTM, CDR2 ANQGSEA, per germline. This CDR3 comprises 11 residues. J lost 10 bases, V lost 6 bases, and 7 bases had no gene match. CDR3 in DNA: TGCAGCGTCGGACAGGGATACGTCTACACCTTC. Its translation: CSVGQGYVYTF.

J is TRBJ2-7 and V is TRBV5-1; 14 nucleotides align to TRBD2. The germline V gene has CDR1 SGHRS and CDR2 YFSETQ. The CDR3 sequence is 15 residues long. V lost 4 bases and J lost 7; bases outside the gene matches: 7. Here the CDR3 DNA reads TGCGCCAGCAGCAGAGGACTAGCGGGGGGTCGGGAGCAGTACTTC. Translation gives CASSRGLAGGREQYF.

V usage is TRBV6-2 or TRBV6-3 and J usage is TRBJ2-1; the match to TRBD2 covers 9 bases. The V gene's germline CDR1 is MNHEY and CDR2 SVGEGT. V trimming: 6 bases; J trimming: 4 bases; junction bases outside the gene matches: 7. The CDR3 runs to 15 residues. CDR3 sequence (DNA): TGTGCCAGCAGAATAGCGGGAGAGGTATACAATGAGCAGTTCTTC. Translating it yields CASRIAGEVYNEQFF.

The chain has TRBV4-1 and TRBJ1-4, with no clear D. Germline CDR1 and CDR2: MGHRA and YSYEKL. The CDR3 runs 14 residues. The ends were cut back, 0 bases at V and 8 bases at J, with 10 bases in the middle. The CDR3 DNA is TGCGCCAGCAGCCAAGATAGGGTGGAGGAAAAACTGTTTTTT. Its protein product is CASSQDRVEEKLFF.

The CDR3 region is CSARDGNSGDTQYF. The CDR3 nucleotides are TGCAGTGCTAGAGATGGTAATAGCGGAGATACGCAGTATTTT. The V call is TRBV20-1, the J call TRBJ2-3, with a possible D match to TRBD2 (6 bases). The V end lost 0 bases, the J end lost 5 bases, and 12 bases lay between the germline ends. The CDR3 consists of 14 residues. Germline lookup yields CDR1 DFQATT and CDR2 SNEGSKA (reference sequence).

The chain recombines TRBV29-1 with TRBJ1-2, with a tentative D call TRBD1 (6 bases). Trimming removed 6 bases from V and 0 bases from J, with 11 bases in between. CDR3 length equals 13 residues. CDR1 is SQVTM, CDR2 ANQGSEA, per germline. CDR3 in DNA: TGCAGCGTGGGGGACATATCTAACTATGGCTACACCTTC. Translated: CSVGDISNYGYTF.

The chain recombines TRBV5-1 with TRBJ2-1, with 9 nucleotides matching TRBD2. V dropped 1 base and J dropped 10; count of bases not matched to a gene: 6. Germline-derived CDR1 and CDR2 are SGHRS and YFSETQ. The CDR3 is 14 amino acids. CDR3 nucleotides: TGCGCCAGCAGCTTGAGCGGGGGGTACCCCGAGCAGTTCTTC. As protein: CASSLSGGYPEQFF.

Many counts were recorded for this clonotype. This chain uses TRBV29-1 with TRBJ2-1, with TRBD2 matching 13 bases. Germline CDR1 and CDR2: SQVTM and ANQGSEA. This CDR3 has 13 amino acids. After removal of 6 bases from V and 5 bases from J, the junction contained 1 base not matched to a gene. This CDR3 is CSVGTSGDNEQFF. In DNA form, the CDR3 reads TGCAGCGTCGGGACTAGCGGGGACAATGAGCAGTTCTTC.

About this clonotype itself: This sequence may be a read error, since a much larger clone differs from it by one base. The genes are TRBV6-6 and TRBJ2-5; the D is unclear. V was clipped by 10 bases and J by 4 bases, with 13 bases between them. Germline-derived CDR1 and CDR2 are MNHNY and SVGAGI (reference sequence). The CDR3 length is 12 residues. The CDR3 here is CAISWGLETQYF. CDR3 coding DNA: TGTGCCATCTCTTGGGGATTAGAGACCCAGTACTTC.

This rearrangement joins TRBV27 to TRBJ2-3; 7 bases are a match to TRBD2. V lost 5 bases and J lost 0; bases outside the gene matches: 5. The CDR3 runs to 15 residues. Germline assignment: CDR1 MNHEY and CDR2 SMNVEV (reference sequence). The CDR3 nucleotides read TGTGCCAGCAGTCCCGTGGGACTAAGCACAGATACGCAGTATTTT. Protein: CASSPVGLSTDTQYF.